A single sample gave rise to the 5 T cell receptor beta chains below, sequenced in a study of cytomegalovirus exposure and HLA in healthy donors. The primer mix had 60 Vbeta and 13 Jbeta primers. TCRdb's copy holds only in-frame clones and misses some; the assay was immunoSEQ multiplex PCR. The sample yields 130,000 or so clones, under 70% seen once. The source material was PBMCs. The receptors originated from a man aged 18 to 30 in good health and CMV-seronegative.

The rearrangement links TRBV6-1 to TRBJ1-5, with 7 bases lining up with TRBD1. Germline V gene data show CDR1 as MNHNS and CDR2 as SASEGT. The CDR3 spans 13 residues. V lost 11 bases to trimming and J lost 4 bases; unmatched junction nucleotides: 8. For the CDR3, the DNA is TGTGCCGTCCACAGGGGCCTTAATCAGCCCCAGCATTTT. Translation gives CAVHRGLNQPQHF.

The chain carries TRBV5-1 and TRBJ2-3; D unresolved. This CDR3 region has 15 residues. Germline CDR1 reads SGHRS; CDR2 reads YFSETQ. Trimming shortened V by 0 bases and J by 8 bases, and 16 bases separated the two germline ends. CDR3 sequence: CASSLAPVGTGTQYF. DNA for the CDR3: TGCGCCAGCAGCTTGGCCCCAGTTGGAACGGGTACGCAGTATTTT. Combining the CDR3 with reference TRBV5-1 and TRBJ2-3 gives the whole variable domain KAGVTQTPRYLIKTRGQQVTLSCSPISGHRSVSWYQQTPGQGLQFLFEYFSETQRNKGNFPGRFSGRQFSNSRSEMNVSTLELGDSALYLCASSLAPVGTGTQYFGPGTRLTVL.

The chain couples TRBV7-9 to TRBJ2-7; 9 positions match TRBD1. The junction had 10 bases not matched to a gene; V was cut back by 3 bases and J by 10 bases. This CDR3 is 14 amino acids long. CDR1 SEHNR and CDR2 FQNEAQ come from the germline V gene (reference sequence). CDR3 sequence (DNA): TGTGCCAGCAGCTTTTCGCCGGGACAGGGTATCCAGTACTTC. It yields the protein CASSFSPGQGIQYF.

CDR3 sequence (DNA): TGTGCCAGCAGCTTAGGCCAGGGGTGGCACGAGCAGTACTTC. Encoded protein: CASSLGQGWHEQYF. The chain carries TRBV7-2 and TRBJ2-7; D may be TRBD1 (6 bases). The CDR3 runs to 14 residues. Trimming left V 1 base short and J 5 bases short, with 12 bases between. Germline V gene lookup returns CDR1 SGHTA and CDR2 FQGNSA.

The chain combines TRBV5-4 with TRBJ2-3; 7 bases agree with TRBD1. Germline CDR1 SGHNT, CDR2 YYREEE (reference sequence). This CDR3 spans 16 amino acids. V was clipped by 3 bases and J by 2 bases; unmatched bases: 9. CDR3 sequence: CASSSTGTVYTDTQYF. The CDR3 DNA follows: TGTGCCAGCAGCTCCACCGGGACAGTTTACACAGATACGCAGTATTTT.